This TCR beta chain came from a study of shared clonotypes between healthy human individuals. The CDR3 contains 14 residues. Germline CDR1 and CDR2: SNHLY and FYNNEI. This clone was detected once. Sequencing used immunoSEQ multiplex PCR; TCRdb keeps in-frame clones, though not all of them. The sample lists 600,000 to 750,000 clones; 55% to 80% were seen once. The TCR sequence derives from a woman in her 30s in good health. Material: memory CD4+ T cells sorted from blood. Subset: CD45RA-negative fraction. This chain uses TRBV2 with TRBJ2-6; D is perhaps TRBD2 (6 bases). CDR3 nucleotides: TGTGGCGGGGCAGCAGACTCTGGGGCCAACGTCCTGACTTTC. Translation gives CGGAADSGANVLTF.